These T cell receptor beta chains were read from a single sample in a study of T cell responses to AZD1222 COVID-19 vaccine. TCRdb keeps only in-frame clones here, not all; method: immunoSEQ multiplex PCR. Of roughly 170,000 clones in the sample, 90% to 95% are singletons; the top ten hold approximately 0.88%. The source was peripheral blood, collected on day 0 of AZD1222 vaccination. These receptors all stem from an adult in good health. CDR3s leave out the opening cysteine and the closing phenylalanine or tryptophan.

TRBV18	TRBJ1-1	ASSPVPGQGWAF
TRBV19	TRBJ2-1	ASSIAPFSSSYNEQF
TRBV15	TRBJ1-4	ATSTGQGRGHSNEKLF
TRBV3-1/TRBV3-2	TRBJ1-4	ASSQTGTGGTELF
TRBV28	TRBJ2-1	ASSLFLRQGPYNEQF
TRBV10-1	TRBJ1-3	ASSLIEDSGNTIY
TRBV29-1	TRBJ2-2	SVEAPGAASFGELF
TRBV27	TRBJ2-5	ASAYLPGAETQY
TRBV9	TRBJ2-3	ASSPQRVPGRDTQY
TRBV14	TRBJ1-2	ASSYRADYGYT
TRBV28	TRBJ2-7	ASTQDWRQY
TRBV29-1	TRBJ1-2	SVSMTVLYGYT
TRBV6-1	TRBJ1-2	ASSEYGTGYGYT
TRBV6-5	TRBJ2-7	ASILQGQLYEQY
TRBV6-1	TRBJ2-1	ASSESGSWGEQF
TRBV4-2	TRBJ1-4	ASSQELTSNEKLF
TRBV10-3	TRBJ1-2	AIWTGGVDGYT
TRBV6-5	TRBJ1-1	ASSYRMENTEAF
TRBV10-3	TRBJ2-3	AIAGMRASTDTQY
TRBV15	TRBJ1-2	ATSSGRALNRDGYT
TRBV5-8	TRBJ2-7	ASSFILTDEQY
TRBV28	TRBJ2-1	ASRSPGTGRDNEQF
TRBV6-5	TRBJ2-1	ASSKDREAYNEQF
TRBV25-1	TRBJ1-2	ASSEARSYGYT
TRBV6-5	TRBJ2-3	ASSPRQATDTQY
TRBV30	TRBJ1-5	AWGGQGDQPQH
TRBV2	TRBJ1-5	ASSGLQGPYQPQH
TRBV24-1	TRBJ2-5	ATSDPARPQETQY
TRBV5-1	TRBJ2-3	ASRAAGTTDTQY
TRBV28	TRBJ2-5	ASSFPSQETQY
TRBV15	TRBJ1-5	ATSSLGQPQH
TRBV3-1/TRBV3-2	TRBJ2-1	ASKEHHTSSYNEQF
TRBV4-2	TRBJ1-1	ASSPKEGQGAPEAF
TRBV15	TRBJ2-5	ATSRDSFQETQY
TRBV24-1	TRBJ1-5	ATGAGDSNQPQH
TRBV27	TRBJ1-5	ASSRQDSNQPQH
TRBV29-1	TRBJ1-4	SVQRTDGEKLF
TRBV2	TRBJ1-5	ASSEAIVLFSNQPQH
TRBV3-1/TRBV3-2	TRBJ1-2	ASRRQGGDYGYT
TRBV19	TRBJ2-1	ASSIVGTGVYNEQF
TRBV10-3	TRBJ1-1	AISVTRGETEAF
TRBV6-1	TRBJ1-2	ASSVRGPGKNYGYT
TRBV6-6	TRBJ1-2	ASSYSSQAGYGYT
TRBV5-6	TRBJ1-2	ASSPDRTRGYT
TRBV4-2	TRBJ2-7	ASSLRRNWGEQY
TRBV7-3	TRBJ2-2	ASSLLANTGELF
TRBV25-1	TRBJ2-2	ASTRTLAGTGELF
TRBV18	TRBJ1-5	ASSQQGQPQH
TRBV9	TRBJ2-3	ASSVYQTNTQY
TRBV15	TRBJ2-3	ATSIAGGPDTQY
TRBV15	TRBJ2-1	ATSKNRDSYNEQF